A selection of T cell receptor beta chains follows, all from one sample in a study of T-cell reconstitution after alpha-beta-depleted transplantation in children. TCRdb reanalysed the PCR reads using MiXCR and keeps one entry per CDR3 protein. The data show about 610,000 distinct CDR3 sequences, about 10% seen once. The sequencing here drew on PBMCs from the stem cell graft donor, taken from the stem cell graft. These receptors all come from a human donor who donated a stem cell graft to a child with acute myeloid leukemia. Both conserved end residues are part of each CDR3. A D gene is named only where the DNA matches it firmly.

D	V	J	CDR3
NA	TRBV24-1	TRBJ2-3	CATSDAFGGSDTQYF
TRBD1	TRBV5-1	TRBJ2-7	CASSFRDRLYEQYF
TRBD2	TRBV7-9	TRBJ2-7	CASSLVRGGRYEQYF
NA	TRBV7-9	TRBJ2-3	CASSLGTTGTDTQYF
TRBD1	TRBV7-6	TRBJ1-1	CASSIEGAALNTEAFF
TRBD1	TRBV12-3/TRBV12-4	TRBJ1-6	CASSLATGMDSPLHF
NA	TRBV9	TRBJ1-1	CASSVAGSMNTEAFF
TRBD2	TRBV4-3	TRBJ2-7	CASSQDRGGSGEQYF
NA	TRBV5-8	TRBJ1-5	CASSPEQPQHF
NA	TRBV12-3/TRBV12-4	TRBJ2-1	CASSLGRINEQFF
NA	TRBV3-1	TRBJ2-6	CASSQLREVPLVANVLTF
TRBD2	TRBV7-9	TRBJ2-7	CASSRELAGVEQYF
TRBD2	TRBV7-2	TRBJ2-7	CASSLKRTSSHEQYF
TRBD2	TRBV9	TRBJ2-7	CASTPGTSGRRVDCEQYF
TRBD2	TRBV7-2	TRBJ2-7	CASRAGGSQYEQYF
NA	TRBV12-3/TRBV12-4	TRBJ1-1	CASSLSTEAFF
NA	TRBV7-2	TRBJ2-7	CASSLGNSPYEQYF
TRBD2	TRBV11-1	TRBJ2-2	CASSSGLAGVWDTGELFF
NA	TRBV2	TRBJ1-1	CASLAQGGYTEAFF
NA	TRBV12-3/TRBV12-4	TRBJ2-1	CASSRTRSGPNEQFF
NA	TRBV5-1	TRBJ2-1	CASSLRLNAPYNEQFF
NA	TRBV7-9	TRBJ2-1	CASSGGAGYSYNEQFF
TRBD1	TRBV12-3/TRBV12-4	TRBJ1-6	CASSLGAGGFNNSPLHF
TRBD1	TRBV5-1	TRBJ2-3	CASSTGQGAVDTQYF
NA	TRBV5-1	TRBJ2-5	CASKNSRVIQETQYF
NA	TRBV6-6	TRBJ2-7	CASRTKEGEQYF
NA	TRBV11-2	TRBJ2-5	CASSLVYSYQETQYF
TRBD1	TRBV6-2/TRBV6-3	TRBJ2-3	CASSPRTGMADTQYF
TRBD1	TRBV20-1	TRBJ1-5	CSAAVGRGSTQPQHF
NA	TRBV6-5	TRBJ1-5	CASSYSSGGGGQPQHF
NA	TRBV7-2	TRBJ2-1	CASSPDDRAWGDNEQFF
TRBD1	TRBV27	TRBJ2-1	CASSYRTGALYNEQFF
TRBD2	TRBV4-3	TRBJ2-7	CASSQGVLAGVPYEQYF
NA	TRBV29-1	TRBJ2-4	CSAGDSLAKNIQYF
NA	TRBV28	TRBJ2-7	CASSFPPRVRTVSEQYF